Each of the 15 T cell receptor beta chains below was sequenced from the same sample in a study of CD8 T cells in ankylosing spondylitis. General study results and limits: Seemingly distinctive of ankylosing spondylitis blood was a TCR beta motif formed by eight highly homologous variants.

These receptors have no identified antigens. MiXCR was run by TCRdb on the 5' RACE reads, yielding one entry per CDR3 protein. This sample has 700,000 to 1,000,000 distinct CDR3 sequences; about 11% occur once, and the top ten carry about 0.49%. The specimen was blood, either unsorted or a sorted T cell fraction (not recorded which). The receptors shown here come from a male donor with ankylosing spondylitis.

This clonotype was seen more than once but under ten times. This chain joins TRBV5-1 and TRBJ1-1; D uncertain. CDR3 length equals 13 residues. The germline gives CDR1 SGHRS, CDR2 YFSETQ. V lost 0 bases and J lost 6, with 9 bases in between. CDR3 sequence (DNA): TGCGCCAGCAGCTTGGTCCCGTGGGCTGAAGCTTTCTTT. Encoded protein: CASSLVPWAEAFF.

This clonotype was observed a few times. The gene calls are TRBV7-8 and TRBJ2-3; 8 bases agree with TRBD1. Germline lookup yields CDR1 SGHVS and CDR2 FQNEAQ. CDR3 length: 15 residues. The J segment lost 4 bases and the V segment lost 5 bases, leaving 8 bases of the junction unmatched. The CDR3, as DNA: TGTGCCAGCAGCACTAGGACAGGGCTTGCAGATACGCAGTATTTT. This codes for CASSTRTGLADTQYF.

This clonotype was counted ten times or more. The rearrangement uses TRBV7-2 and TRBJ2-2; no reliable D call. This CDR3 comprises 13 residues. Germline CDR1 reads SGHTA; CDR2 reads FQGNSA. The V gene lost 4 bases and the J gene lost 7 bases, with 10 bases spanning the gap. CDR3 in DNA: TGTGCCAGCAGCTCCTTACTATACGGGGAGCTGTTTTTT. Its translation: CASSSLLYGELFF. Together with reference TRBV7-2 and TRBJ2-2, the CDR3 gives the full variable domain: GAGVSQSPSNKVTEKGKDVELRCDPISGHTALYWYRQSLGQGLEFLIYFQGNSAPDKSGLPSDRFSAERTGGSVSTLTIQRTQQEDSAVYLCASSSLLYGELFFGEGSRLTVL.

The chain combines TRBV5-1 with TRBJ2-5; 12 nucleotides match TRBD1. This CDR3 region has 15 residues. Germline V gene lookup returns CDR1 SGHRS and CDR2 YFSETQ. V dropped 4 bases and J dropped 5; count of bases not matched to a gene: 6. In DNA form, the CDR3 reads TGCGCCAGCAGCGGAGGGACAGGGGGCGAGGAGACCCAGTACTTC. This sequence encodes CASSGGTGGEETQYF.

V usage is TRBV11-2 and J usage is TRBJ2-7; D might be TRBD2 (6 bases). The CDR3 length is 14 residues. Germline V gene data show CDR1 as SGHAT and CDR2 as FQNNGV. Trimming pared 0 bases from V and 7 bases from J, leaving 13 bases between. The CDR3 reads CASSLDRTTQEQYF. Here the CDR3 DNA reads TGTGCCAGCAGCTTAGATAGGACTACCCAAGAGCAGTACTTC.

The chain carries TRBV15 and TRBJ2-1, with D possibly being TRBD1 or TRBD2 (5 bases each). Trimming took off 0 bases at V and 7 bases at J, with 10 bases between the two ends. From germline, CDR1 is LNHNV and CDR2 YYDKDF (reference sequence). The CDR3 spans 14 residues. CDR3 nucleotide sequence: TGTGCCACCAGCAGAGATGAGGGGATGAATGAGCAGTTCTTC. Residues: CATSRDEGMNEQFF.

This clonotype was counted only a few times. The chain recombines TRBV12-3 or TRBV12-4 with TRBJ2-7, with TRBD1 matching over 7 bases. V shed 3 bases and J 7 bases; nucleotides not matched to a gene: 12. The CDR3 contains 15 residues. As DNA, the CDR3 is TGTGCCAGCAGTTTGAATGAAGGGGGCAGACCTGAGCAGTACTTC. Translated, it gives CASSLNEGGRPEQYF.

The sample holds many counts of this clonotype. The rearrangement joins TRBV20-1 to TRBJ2-3; no reliable D call. This CDR3 contains 12 residues. V was cut by 3 bases and J by 4 bases, with 8 bases left in between. Per germline, CDR1 DFQATT and CDR2 SNEGSKA (reference sequence). The CDR3 DNA follows: TGCAGTGCTAGGGGCACTCCAGATACGCAGTATTTT. It encodes CSARGTPDTQYF.

Written as DNA, the CDR3 is TGCGCCAGCAGCTTGACCCCGACAGGGATCGGAAACACCATATATTTT. It specifies CASSLTPTGIGNTIYF. This chain connects TRBV5-1 to TRBJ1-3; 7 nucleotides align to TRBD1. This CDR3 is 16 amino acids long. Trimming cost V 1 base and J 4 bases; bases outside gene matches: 8. The germline gives CDR1 SGHRS, CDR2 YFSETQ.

This chain links TRBV29-1 with TRBJ2-3, with D possibly TRBD1 on 7 matching bases. This CDR3 is 16 amino acids long. The germline V and J ends were trimmed by 7 bases and 3 bases, with 23 bases remaining between them. Per the germline V gene, CDR1 is SQVTM and CDR2 is ANQGSEA. This chain's CDR3 is CSAFYRGGRGTDTQYF. The CDR3 DNA reads as TGCAGCGCTTTCTACCGAGGGGGCCGGGGGACAGATACGCAGTATTTT.

This clonotype was observed a single time. The chain employs TRBV9 and TRBJ2-2, with a possible D match to TRBD2 (5 bases). The germline CDR1 and CDR2 sequences are SGDLS and YYNGEE. This CDR3 contains 13 residues. Trimming cost V 3 bases and J 5 bases, with 8 bases left between them. This CDR3 is CASSEPGTGELFF. The CDR3 DNA reads TGTGCCAGCAGCGAACCGGGGACCGGGGAGCTGTTTTTT.

V usage is TRBV7-6 and J usage is TRBJ2-2; D gene uncertain. The CDR3 consists of 16 residues. Germline V gene sequence: CDR1 SGHVS, CDR2 FNYEAQ. V was shortened by 5 bases and J by 1 base, with 14 bases between the two germline ends. DNA for the CDR3: TGTGCCAGCAGCCCTCTCCGAGGAGTGAACACCGGGGAGCTGTTTTTT. This sequence encodes CASSPLRGVNTGELFF.

In this sample, this clonotype turned up a few times. The V and J genes are TRBV29-1 and TRBJ1-1, with D uncertain. V lost 4 bases, J lost 4 bases, and 16 bases lay in between. The germline CDR1 and CDR2 sequences are SQVTM and ANQGSEA. The CDR3 runs to 14 residues. The CDR3 bases are TGCAGCGTTGTATGGGCCAGGAAGGCCACTGAAGCTTTCTTT. Protein: CSVVWARKATEAFF.

This clonotype was observed many times. CDR3 in DNA: TGCAGTGCGGCCCACCGGGAAACCTACGAGCAGTACTTC. As protein: CSAAHRETYEQYF. The chain couples TRBV20-1 to TRBJ2-7; possibly TRBD2 for D (5 bases). The V and J ends lost 6 bases and 2 bases respectively, with 14 bases between them. Germline V gene sequence: CDR1 DFQATT, CDR2 SNEGSKA (reference sequence). The CDR3 sequence is 13 residues long.

This CDR3 is CASSHPQGTGGRQETQYF. CDR3 in DNA: TGTGCCAGCAGCCACCCCCAAGGGACAGGGGGCCGTCAAGAGACCCAGTACTTC. V gene TRBV14 combines with J gene TRBJ2-5, with 12 positions matching TRBD1. The J segment lost 2 bases and the V segment lost 3 bases, leaving 10 bases of the junction unmatched. The CDR3 spans 18 residues. Germline V gene sequence: CDR1 SGHDN, CDR2 FVKESK.